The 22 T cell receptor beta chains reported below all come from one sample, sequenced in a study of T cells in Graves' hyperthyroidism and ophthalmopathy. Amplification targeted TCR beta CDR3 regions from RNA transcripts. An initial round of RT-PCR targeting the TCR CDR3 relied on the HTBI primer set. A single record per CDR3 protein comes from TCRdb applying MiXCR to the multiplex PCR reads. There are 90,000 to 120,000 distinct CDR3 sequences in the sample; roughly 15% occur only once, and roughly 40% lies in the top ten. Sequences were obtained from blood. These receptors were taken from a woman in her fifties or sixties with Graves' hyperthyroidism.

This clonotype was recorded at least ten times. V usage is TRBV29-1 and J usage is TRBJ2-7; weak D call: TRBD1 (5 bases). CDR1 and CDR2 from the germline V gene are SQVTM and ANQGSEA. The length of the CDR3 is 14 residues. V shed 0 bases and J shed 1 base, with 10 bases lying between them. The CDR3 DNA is TGCAGCGTTGAAGATCCCGACAGTTCCTACGAGCAGTACTTC. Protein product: CSVEDPDSSYEQYF.

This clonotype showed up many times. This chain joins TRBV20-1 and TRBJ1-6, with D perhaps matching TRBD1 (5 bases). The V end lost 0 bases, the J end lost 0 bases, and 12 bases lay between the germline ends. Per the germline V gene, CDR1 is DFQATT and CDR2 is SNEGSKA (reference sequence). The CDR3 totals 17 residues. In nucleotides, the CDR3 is TGCAGTGCTAGAGATAGGGGTAGAAGCTCCTATAATTCACCCCTCCACTTT. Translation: CSARDRGRSSYNSPLHF.

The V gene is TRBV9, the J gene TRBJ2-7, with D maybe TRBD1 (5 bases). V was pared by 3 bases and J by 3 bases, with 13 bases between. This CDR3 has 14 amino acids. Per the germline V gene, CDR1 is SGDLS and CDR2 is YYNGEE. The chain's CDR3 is CASSDRQYIYEQYV. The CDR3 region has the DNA TGTGCCAGCAGCGACCGACAGTATATCTACGAGCAGTACGTC.

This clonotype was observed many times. CDR3 region: CASSGSYQETQYF. The CDR3 DNA reads as TGTGCCAGCAGTGGGAGTTATCAAGAGACCCAGTACTTC. The chain couples TRBV28 to TRBJ2-5; TRBD2 is a possible D gene (5 bases). V shed 5 bases and J shed 2 bases, with 9 bases lying between them. The CDR3 runs 13 residues. In germline, CDR1 is MDHEN, CDR2 SYDVKM. Supplemented by reference TRBV28 and TRBJ2-5, the full variable domain reads DVKVTQSSRYLVKRTGEKVFLECVQDMDHENMFWYRQDPGLGLRLIYFSYDVKMKEKGDIPEGYSVSREKKERFSLILESASTNQTSMYLCASSGSYQETQYFGPGTRLLVL.

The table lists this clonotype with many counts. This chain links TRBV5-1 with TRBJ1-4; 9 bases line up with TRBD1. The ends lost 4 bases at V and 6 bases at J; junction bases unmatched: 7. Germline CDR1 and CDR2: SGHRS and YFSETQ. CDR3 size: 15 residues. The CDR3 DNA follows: TGCGCCAGCAGCGACTCGACAGGGGGGGATGAAAAACTGTTTTTT. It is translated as CASSDSTGGDEKLFF. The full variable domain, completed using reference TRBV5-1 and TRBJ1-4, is KAGVTQTPRYLIKTRGQQVTLSCSPISGHRSVSWYQQTPGQGLQFLFEYFSETQRNKGNFPGRFSGRQFSNSRSEMNVSTLELGDSALYLCASSDSTGGDEKLFFGSGTQLSVL.

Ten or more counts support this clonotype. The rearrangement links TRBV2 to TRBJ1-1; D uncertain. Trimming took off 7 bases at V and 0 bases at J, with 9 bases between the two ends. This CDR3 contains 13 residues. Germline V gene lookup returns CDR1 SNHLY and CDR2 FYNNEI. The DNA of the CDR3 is TGTGCCAGCAATCGCGCGTTGAACACTGAAGCTTTCTTT. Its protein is CASNRALNTEAFF.

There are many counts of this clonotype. CDR3 region: CSAERDEQFF. DNA for the CDR3: TGCAGTGCGGAAAGGGATGAGCAGTTCTTC. V gene TRBV20-1 combines with J gene TRBJ2-1; D is ambiguous. The CDR3 length is 10 residues. V shed 6 bases and J shed 8 bases, with 8 bases lying between them. CDR1 and CDR2 from the germline V gene are DFQATT and SNEGSKA (reference sequence).

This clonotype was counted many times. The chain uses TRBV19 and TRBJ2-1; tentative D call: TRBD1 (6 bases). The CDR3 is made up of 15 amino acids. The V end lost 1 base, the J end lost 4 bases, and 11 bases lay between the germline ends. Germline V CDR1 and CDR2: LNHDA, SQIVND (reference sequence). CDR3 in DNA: TGTGCCAGTAGTATAGCTACAGGGATATACAATGAGCAGTTCTTC. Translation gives CASSIATGIYNEQFF.

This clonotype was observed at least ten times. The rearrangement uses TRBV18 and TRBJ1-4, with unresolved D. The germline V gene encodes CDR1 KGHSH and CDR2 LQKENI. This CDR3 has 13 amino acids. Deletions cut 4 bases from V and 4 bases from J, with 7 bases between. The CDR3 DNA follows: TGTGCCAGCTCACAGACCTTTAATGAAAAACTGTTTTTT. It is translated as CASSQTFNEKLFF.

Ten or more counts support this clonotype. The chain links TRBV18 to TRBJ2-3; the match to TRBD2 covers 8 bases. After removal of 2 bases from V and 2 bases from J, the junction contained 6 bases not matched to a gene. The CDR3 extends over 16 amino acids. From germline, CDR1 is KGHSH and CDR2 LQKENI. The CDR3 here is CASSPSVAGTTDTQYF. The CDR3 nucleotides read TGTGCCAGCTCACCATCCGTAGCGGGAACCACAGATACGCAGTATTTT.

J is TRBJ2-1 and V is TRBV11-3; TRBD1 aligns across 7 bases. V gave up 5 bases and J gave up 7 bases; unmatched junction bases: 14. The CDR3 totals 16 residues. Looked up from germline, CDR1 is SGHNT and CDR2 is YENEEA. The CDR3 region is CASSLIQGPLRNEQFF. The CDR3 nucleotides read TGTGCCAGCAGCCTCATACAGGGGCCCCTTAGGAATGAGCAGTTCTTC.

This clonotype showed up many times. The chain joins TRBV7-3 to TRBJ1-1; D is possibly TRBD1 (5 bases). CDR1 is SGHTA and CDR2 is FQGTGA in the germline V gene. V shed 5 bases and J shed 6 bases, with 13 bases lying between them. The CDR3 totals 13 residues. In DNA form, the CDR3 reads TGTGCCAGCAGCCCATCAAGGGGCTCTGAAGCTTTCTTT. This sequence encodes CASSPSRGSEAFF.

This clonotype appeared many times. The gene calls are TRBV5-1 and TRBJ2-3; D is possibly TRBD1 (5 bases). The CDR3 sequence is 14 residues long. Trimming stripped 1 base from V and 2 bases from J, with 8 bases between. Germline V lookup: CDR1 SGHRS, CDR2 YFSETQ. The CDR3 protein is CASSLKGFTDTQYF. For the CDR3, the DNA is TGCGCCAGCAGCTTGAAGGGGTTCACAGATACGCAGTATTTT.

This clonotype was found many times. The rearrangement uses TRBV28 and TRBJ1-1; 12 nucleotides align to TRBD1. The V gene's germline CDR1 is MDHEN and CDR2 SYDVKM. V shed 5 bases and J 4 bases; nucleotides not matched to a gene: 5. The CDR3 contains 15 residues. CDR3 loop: CASSPSGQGATEAFF. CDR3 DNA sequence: TGTGCCAGCAGTCCCTCGGGACAGGGGGCCACTGAAGCTTTCTTT.

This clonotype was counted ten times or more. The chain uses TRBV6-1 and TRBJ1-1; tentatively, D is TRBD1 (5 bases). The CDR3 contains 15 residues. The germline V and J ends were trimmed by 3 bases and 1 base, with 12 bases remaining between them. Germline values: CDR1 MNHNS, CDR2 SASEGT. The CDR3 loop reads CASSDYVGENTEAFF. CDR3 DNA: TGTGCCAGCAGTGATTATGTGGGGGAGAACACTGAAGCTTTCTTT.

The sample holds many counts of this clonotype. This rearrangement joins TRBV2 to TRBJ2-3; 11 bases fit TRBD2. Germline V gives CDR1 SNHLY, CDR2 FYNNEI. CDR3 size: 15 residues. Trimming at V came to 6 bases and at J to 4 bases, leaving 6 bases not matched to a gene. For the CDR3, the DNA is TGTGCCAGCAGACCGGGACTAGCGGCTCCAGATACGCAGTATTTT. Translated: CASRPGLAAPDTQYF.

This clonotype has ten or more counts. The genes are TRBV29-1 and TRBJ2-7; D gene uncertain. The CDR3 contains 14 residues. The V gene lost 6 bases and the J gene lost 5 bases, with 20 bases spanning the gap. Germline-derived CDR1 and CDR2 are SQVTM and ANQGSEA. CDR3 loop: CSVPRPLPRNEQYV. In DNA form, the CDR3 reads TGCAGCGTCCCCAGACCCCTCCCGCGGAACGAGCAGTACGTC.

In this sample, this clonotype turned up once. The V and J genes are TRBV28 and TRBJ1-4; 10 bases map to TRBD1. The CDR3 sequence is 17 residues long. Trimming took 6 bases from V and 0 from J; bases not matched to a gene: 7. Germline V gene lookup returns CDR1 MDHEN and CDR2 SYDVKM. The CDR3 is CASSHLGQGATNEKLFF. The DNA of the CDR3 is TGTGCCAGCAGCCACCTCGGACAGGGGGCAACTAATGAAAAACTGTTTTTT.

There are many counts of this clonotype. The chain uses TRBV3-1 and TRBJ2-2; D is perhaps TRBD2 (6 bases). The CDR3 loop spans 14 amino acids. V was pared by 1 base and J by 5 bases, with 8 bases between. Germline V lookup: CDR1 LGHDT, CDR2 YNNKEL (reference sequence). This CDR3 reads CASSQVEGTGELFF. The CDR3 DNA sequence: TGTGCCAGCAGCCAAGTGGAGGGGACCGGGGAGCTGTTTTTT.

CDR3 sequence (DNA): TGCGCCAGCAGCTTGGACGTCGGGGACGGCTACACCTTC. Its translation is CASSLDVGDGYTF. The V call is TRBV5-1, the J call TRBJ1-2, with D tentatively TRBD1 (5 bases). CDR1 and CDR2 from the germline V gene are SGHRS and YFSETQ. This CDR3 contains 13 residues. The V gene lost 0 bases and the J gene lost 8 bases, with 11 bases spanning the gap.

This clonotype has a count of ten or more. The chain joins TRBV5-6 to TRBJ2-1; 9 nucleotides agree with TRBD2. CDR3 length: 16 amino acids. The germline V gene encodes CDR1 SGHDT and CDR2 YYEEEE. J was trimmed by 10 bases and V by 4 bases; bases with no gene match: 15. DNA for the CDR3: TGTGCCAGCAGCGCTCTCCTAGCGGGGAGGGTGGGAGAGCAGTTCTTC. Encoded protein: CASSALLAGRVGEQFF.

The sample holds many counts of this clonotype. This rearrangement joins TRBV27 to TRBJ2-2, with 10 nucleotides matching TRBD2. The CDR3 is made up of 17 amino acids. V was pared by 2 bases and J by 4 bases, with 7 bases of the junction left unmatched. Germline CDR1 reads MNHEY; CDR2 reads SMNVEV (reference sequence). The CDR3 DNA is TGTGCCAGCAGTTTAAGGATAGTAGCGGGAGGCACCGGGGAGCTGTTTTTT. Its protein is CASSLRIVAGGTGELFF.